These 18 T cell receptor beta chains originate from one sample sequenced in a study of type 1 regulatory T cells. TCRdb re-analysed the reads in MiXCR, keeping a single row per CDR3 protein. The profile shows about 60,000 distinct CDR3 sequences, roughly two thirds of them singletons. Antigens for these TCRs are unknown. Sequencing was carried out using cultured non-Tr1 T cells, either the whole culture or a sorted T cell fraction (not recorded which). These receptors were taken from a human donor in good health.

This clonotype came up once. The chain recombines TRBV20-1 with TRBJ2-7, with 10 bases identical to TRBD2. Germline CDR1 is DFQATT and CDR2 is SNEGSKA (reference sequence). The CDR3 consists of 14 residues. J lost 3 bases, V lost 2 bases, and 4 bases had no gene match. For the CDR3, the DNA is TGCAGTGCTAGATCGAGCGGGAGGGACTACGAGCAGTACTTC. Translating gives CSARSSGRDYEQYF.

This clonotype was counted once. The chain carries TRBV24-1 and TRBJ2-5; D remains ambiguous. V gave up 4 bases and J gave up 7 bases, with 12 bases separating them. This CDR3 is 13 amino acids long. Germline V lookup: CDR1 KGHDR, CDR2 SFDVKD. The CDR3 sequence is CATSDSVIGTQYF. Written as DNA, the CDR3 is TGTGCCACCAGTGACTCGGTAATTGGGACCCAGTACTTC.

This sequence joins TRBV23-1 and TRBJ1-1; D uncertain. TRBV23-1 is flagged as an ORF with uncertain function. CDR3 length equals 14 residues. The germline V and J ends were trimmed by 11 bases and 4 bases, with 20 bases remaining between them. CDR3 amino acids: CAGTKTPSGTEAFF. The CDR3 DNA reads as TGCGCCGGAACGAAGACACCCTCGGGCACTGAAGCTTTCTTT.

The chain links TRBV7-9 to TRBJ1-5, with 7 bases aligning to TRBD1. The junction had 8 bases not matched to a gene; V was cut back by 2 bases and J by 1 base. The CDR3 contains 17 residues. Germline V gene sequence: CDR1 SEHNR, CDR2 FQNEAQ (reference sequence). Here the CDR3 DNA reads TGTGCCAGCAGCTTATACGAGGGGGCGCAAAGCAATCAGCCCCAGCATTTT. As protein: CASSLYEGAQSNQPQHF.

This clonotype was seen a few times. V and J are TRBV29-1 and TRBJ2-5; TRBD2 is a possible D gene (6 bases). The V gene's germline CDR1 is SQVTM and CDR2 ANQGSEA. The CDR3 has 12 amino acids. Trimming removed 6 bases at V and 3 bases at J, with 11 bases between. For the CDR3, the DNA is TGCAGCGTCGCCGGGACTGAAGAGACCCAGTACTTC. Residues: CSVAGTEETQYF.

This sequence joins TRBV5-4 and TRBJ2-1; possible D gene TRBD1, 6 bases. The CDR3 extends over 15 amino acids. The germline V and J ends were trimmed by 0 bases and 4 bases, with 11 bases remaining between them. Looked up from germline, CDR1 is SGHNT and CDR2 is YYREEE (reference sequence). The DNA for the CDR3 is TGTGCCAGCAGCTTGGGGCAGGGGATTTACAATGAGCAGTTCTTC. This encodes CASSLGQGIYNEQFF.

The rearrangement uses TRBV3-1 and TRBJ1-5; D gene uncertain. V was shortened by 5 bases and J by 3 bases, with 8 bases between the two germline ends. The CDR3 consists of 13 residues. Germline values: CDR1 LGHDT, CDR2 YNNKEL (reference sequence). The CDR3 sequence is CASSMADNQPQHF. In nucleotides, the CDR3 is TGTGCCAGCAGCATGGCGGACAATCAGCCCCAGCATTTT.

V usage is TRBV3-1 and J usage is TRBJ2-2; 10 bases are shared with TRBD2. The CDR3 extends over 16 amino acids. Looked up from germline, CDR1 is LGHDT and CDR2 is YNNKEL (reference sequence). J gave up 4 bases and V 1 base, and 3 bases lay outside the gene matches. The CDR3 bases are TGTGCCAGCAGCCAAGGGGGACTAGCGTCCACCGGGGAGCTGTTTTTT. Amino acid sequence: CASSQGGLASTGELFF.

This clonotype has just a few counts. V usage is TRBV7-9 and J usage is TRBJ1-1; D may be TRBD1 (6 bases). The germline CDR1 and CDR2 sequences are SEHNR and FQNEAQ (reference sequence). The V and J ends lost 2 bases and 0 bases respectively, with 10 bases between them. The CDR3 has 15 amino acids. The CDR3 reads CASSLWRTVNTEAFF. CDR3 coding DNA: TGTGCCAGCAGCTTATGGCGGACAGTGAACACTGAAGCTTTCTTT.

This chain links TRBV6-1 with TRBJ1-1; TRBD1 might be the D (6 bases). Between the trimmed V and J ends, which lost 7 bases and 0 bases, there was a span of 15 bases. The CDR3 has 15 amino acids. Germline loops: CDR1 MNHNS, CDR2 SASEGT. CDR3 region: CASKVPRGLNTEAFF. DNA of the CDR3: TGTGCCAGCAAGGTCCCGCGGGGGCTGAACACTGAAGCTTTCTTT.

The rearrangement links TRBV5-1 to TRBJ1-3; TRBD1 agrees at 11 bases. The CDR3 has 17 residues. Germline V CDR1 and CDR2: SGHRS, YFSETQ. The V and J ends lost 2 bases and 4 bases, in that order; junction bases with no gene match: 8. The CDR3 reads CASSFSGQGAKGNTIYF. In DNA form, the CDR3 reads TGCGCCAGCAGCTTCTCTGGACAGGGGGCGAAAGGAAACACCATATATTTT.

This clonotype has more than one count but fewer than ten. The V call is TRBV5-4, the J call TRBJ1-6; D is possibly TRBD1 (5 bases). Per the germline V gene, CDR1 is SGHNT and CDR2 is YYREEE (reference sequence). The CDR3 has 14 residues. The germline V and J ends were trimmed by 2 bases and 7 bases, with 10 bases remaining between them. The CDR3: CASSFEAGNSPLHF. Written as DNA, the CDR3 is TGTGCCAGCAGCTTTGAAGCAGGGAATTCACCCCTCCACTTT.

This clonotype showed up just a few times. The V call is TRBV20-1, the J call TRBJ2-7; 7 bases are shared with TRBD2. Germline trimming cut 4 bases from V and 0 bases from J; bases unmatched to any gene: 6. The CDR3 runs 14 residues. CDR1 is DFQATT, CDR2 SNEGSKA, per germline (reference sequence). The CDR3 spells CSANRAGSSYEQYF. The CDR3 nucleotides read TGCAGTGCTAACAGAGCGGGGAGCTCCTACGAGCAGTACTTC.

To note about this clonotype: It may be a read error: a sequence one base away is much more abundant. This chain links TRBV20-1 with TRBJ2-1, with D possibly TRBD2 on 6 matching bases. The CDR3 has 15 amino acids. Germline CDR1 reads DFQATT; CDR2 reads SNEGSKA (reference sequence). V gave up 8 bases and J gave up 5 bases, with 22 bases separating them. The CDR3 sequence is CSTMGGPPLNNEQFF. The DNA of the CDR3 is TGCAGTACTATGGGGGGACCACCCCTAAACAATGAGCAGTTCTTC.

The chain has TRBV15 and TRBJ1-1; TRBD1 matches 7 bases. Germline lookup yields CDR1 LNHNV and CDR2 YYDKDF (reference sequence). This CDR3 spans 19 amino acids. The ends lost 5 bases at V and 0 bases at J; junction bases unmatched: 18. CDR3: CATSFSLAGTDPMNTEAFF. DNA for the CDR3: TGTGCCACCAGCTTTTCCCTAGCCGGGACAGACCCCATGAACACTGAAGCTTTCTTT. Full variable domain (rest looked up from reference TRBV15 and TRBJ1-1): DAMVIQNPRYQVTQFGKPVTLSCSQTLNHNVMYWYQQKSSQAPKLLFHYYDKDFNNEADTPDNFQSRRPNTSFCFLDIRSPGLGDTAMYLCATSFSLAGTDPMNTEAFFGQGTRLTVV.

This clonotype was observed a handful of times. The chain joins TRBV9 to TRBJ2-3, with 8 bases lining up with TRBD1. J lost 3 bases, V lost 0 bases, and 3 bases had no gene match. The CDR3 runs 15 residues. Germline loops: CDR1 SGDLS, CDR2 YYNGEE. The CDR3 nucleotides read TGTGCCAGCAGCGTAGGGACAGGGTGGACAGATACGCAGTATTTT. Amino acids: CASSVGTGWTDTQYF.

This clonotype was seen a few times. The chain employs TRBV6-6 and TRBJ2-3, with TRBD2 as a possible D gene (5 bases). CDR3 length equals 14 residues. CDR1 MNHNY and CDR2 SVGAGI come from the germline V gene (reference sequence). Between the trimmed V and J ends, which lost 2 bases and 8 bases, there was a span of 14 bases. CDR3 loop: CASSYLRVASTQYF. The CDR3 nucleotides are TGTGCCAGCAGTTACCTGAGGGTAGCGAGTACGCAGTATTTT.

This clonotype showed up just a few times. The chain links TRBV20-1 to TRBJ2-4; D possibly uses TRBD1 or TRBD2 (5 bases each). The CDR3 has 18 residues. V lost 5 bases, J lost 0 bases, and 23 bases lay in between. Germline loops: CDR1 DFQATT, CDR2 SNEGSKA (reference sequence). DNA of the CDR3: TGCAGTGCTCCCGGGGCCAGCGGAGAATTACTAGCCAAAAACATTCAGTACTTC. Protein product: CSAPGASGELLAKNIQYF.